The present T cell receptor (beta chain) was sequenced within a study of T cell repertoires in cytomegalovirus infection. TCRdb processed the reads anew with MiXCR; each CDR3 protein has one entry. Among some 500,000 distinct CDR3 sequences listed, roughly a third were seen once. Looked up from germline, CDR1 is SGHRS and CDR2 is YFSETQ. This CDR3 comprises 13 residues. V shed 0 bases and J shed 8 bases, with 8 bases lying between them. Note on this clonotype: Its antigen remains unidentified.

Material: cultured PBMCs, obtained from culture after CMV antigen stimulation. The chain joins TRBV5-1 to TRBJ2-2; D is perhaps TRBD1 (6 bases). The TCR was taken from a human donor in good health (CMV status not recorded). Some clones in this sample may be carry-over from other donors' samples. CDR3 DNA sequence: TGCGCCAGCAGCTTGGCAGGGGTTGGGGAGCTGTTTTTT. Translated: CASSLAGVGELFF. Together with reference TRBV5-1 and TRBJ2-2, the CDR3 gives the full variable domain: KAGVTQTPRYLIKTRGQQVTLSCSPISGHRSVSWYQQTPGQGLQFLFEYFSETQRNKGNFPGRFSGRQFSNSRSEMNVSTLELGDSALYLCASSLAGVGELFFGEGSRLTVL.